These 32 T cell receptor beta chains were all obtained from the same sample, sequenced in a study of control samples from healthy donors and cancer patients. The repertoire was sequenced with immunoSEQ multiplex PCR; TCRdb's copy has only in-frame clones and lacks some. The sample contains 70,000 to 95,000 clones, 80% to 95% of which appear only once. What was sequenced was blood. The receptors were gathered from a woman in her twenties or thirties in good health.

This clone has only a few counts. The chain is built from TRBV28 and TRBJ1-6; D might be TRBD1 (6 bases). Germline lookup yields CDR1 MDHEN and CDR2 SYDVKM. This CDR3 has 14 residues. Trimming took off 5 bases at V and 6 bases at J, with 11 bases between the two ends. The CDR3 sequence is CASSNRVGNSPLHF. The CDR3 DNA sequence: TGTGCCAGCAGTAACAGGGTTGGTAATTCACCCCTCCACTTT.

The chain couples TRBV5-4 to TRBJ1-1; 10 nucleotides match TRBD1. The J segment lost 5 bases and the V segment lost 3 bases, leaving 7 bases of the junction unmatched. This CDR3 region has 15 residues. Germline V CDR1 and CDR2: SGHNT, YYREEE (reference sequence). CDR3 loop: CASSSRDRGRTEAFF. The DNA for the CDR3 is TGTGCCAGCAGCTCCCGGGACAGGGGAAGGACTGAAGCTTTCTTT.

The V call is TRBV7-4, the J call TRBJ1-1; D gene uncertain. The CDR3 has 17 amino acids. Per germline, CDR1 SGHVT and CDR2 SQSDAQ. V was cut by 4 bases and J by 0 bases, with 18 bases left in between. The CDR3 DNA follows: TGTGCCAGCAGCTCTACCGCCTCGGCGCATGTGAACACTGAAGCTTTCTTT. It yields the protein CASSSTASAHVNTEAFF.

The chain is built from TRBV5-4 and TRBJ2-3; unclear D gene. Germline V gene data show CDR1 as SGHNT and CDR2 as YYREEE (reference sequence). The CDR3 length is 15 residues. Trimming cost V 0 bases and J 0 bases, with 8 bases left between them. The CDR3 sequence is CASSLDIPSTDTQYF. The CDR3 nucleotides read TGTGCCAGCAGCTTGGACATTCCTAGCACAGATACGCAGTATTTT.

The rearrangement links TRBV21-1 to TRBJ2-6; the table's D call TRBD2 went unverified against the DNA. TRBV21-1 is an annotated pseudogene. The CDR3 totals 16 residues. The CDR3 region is CASSKEEDSGANVLTF. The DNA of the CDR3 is TGTGCCAGCAGCAAAGAGGAGGACTCTGGGGCCAACGTCCTGACTTTC.

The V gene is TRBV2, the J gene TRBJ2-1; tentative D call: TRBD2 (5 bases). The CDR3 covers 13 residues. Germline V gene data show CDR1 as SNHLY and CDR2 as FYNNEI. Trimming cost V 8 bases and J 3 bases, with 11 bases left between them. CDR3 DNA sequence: TGTGCCAGCTCCCTCGAGGGCTACAATGAGCAGTTCTTC. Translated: CASSLEGYNEQFF.

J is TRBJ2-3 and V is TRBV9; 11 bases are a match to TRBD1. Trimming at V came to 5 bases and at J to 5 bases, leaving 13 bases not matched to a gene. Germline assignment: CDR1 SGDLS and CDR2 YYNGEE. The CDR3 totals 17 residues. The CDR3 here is CASSGRGQGAFLDTQYF. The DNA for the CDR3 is TGTGCCAGCAGTGGCAGAGGACAGGGGGCTTTTTTAGATACGCAGTATTTT.

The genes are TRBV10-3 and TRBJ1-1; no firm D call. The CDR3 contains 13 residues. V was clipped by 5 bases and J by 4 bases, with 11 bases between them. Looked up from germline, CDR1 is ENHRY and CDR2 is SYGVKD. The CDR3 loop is CAISSREGTEAFF. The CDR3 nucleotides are TGTGCCATCAGTAGCAGAGAGGGCACTGAAGCTTTCTTT.

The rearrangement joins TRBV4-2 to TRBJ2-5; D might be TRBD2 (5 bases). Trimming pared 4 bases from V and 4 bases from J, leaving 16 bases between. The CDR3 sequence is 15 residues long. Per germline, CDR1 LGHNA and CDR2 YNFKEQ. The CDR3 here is CASSPATTHGETQYF. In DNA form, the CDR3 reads TGTGCCAGCAGCCCAGCGACTACCCACGGAGAGACCCAGTACTTC.

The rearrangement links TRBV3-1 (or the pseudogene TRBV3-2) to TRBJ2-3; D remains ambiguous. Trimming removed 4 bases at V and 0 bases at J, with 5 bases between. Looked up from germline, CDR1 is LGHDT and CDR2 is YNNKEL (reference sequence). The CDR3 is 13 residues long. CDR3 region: CASSPESTDTQYF. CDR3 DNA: TGTGCCAGCAGCCCGGAAAGCACAGATACGCAGTATTTT.

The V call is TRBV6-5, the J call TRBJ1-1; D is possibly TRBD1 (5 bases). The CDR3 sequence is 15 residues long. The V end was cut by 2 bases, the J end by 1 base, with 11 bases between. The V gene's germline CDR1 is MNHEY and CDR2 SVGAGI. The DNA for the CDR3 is TGTGCCAGCAGTTACACCAGGGAGAGGAACACTGAAGCTTTCTTT. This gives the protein CASSYTRERNTEAFF.

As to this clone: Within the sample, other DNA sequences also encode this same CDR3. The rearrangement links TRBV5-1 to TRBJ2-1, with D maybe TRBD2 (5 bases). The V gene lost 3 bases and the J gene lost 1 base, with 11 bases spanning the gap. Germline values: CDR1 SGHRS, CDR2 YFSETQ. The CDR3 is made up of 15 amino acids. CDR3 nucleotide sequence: TGCGCCAGCAGCTCACGGGGAGTTTCCTACAATGAGCAGTTCTTC. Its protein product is CASSSRGVSYNEQFF. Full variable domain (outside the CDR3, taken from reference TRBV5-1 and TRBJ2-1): KAGVTQTPRYLIKTRGQQVTLSCSPISGHRSVSWYQQTPGQGLQFLFEYFSETQRNKGNFPGRFSGRQFSNSRSEMNVSTLELGDSALYLCASSSRGVSYNEQFFGPGTRLTVL.

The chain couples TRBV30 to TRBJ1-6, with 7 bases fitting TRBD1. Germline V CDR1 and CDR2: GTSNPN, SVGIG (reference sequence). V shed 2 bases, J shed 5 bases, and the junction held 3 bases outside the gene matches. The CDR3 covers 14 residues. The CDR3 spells CAWSQGGNNSPLHF. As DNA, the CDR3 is TGTGCCTGGAGTCAGGGGGGCAATAATTCACCCCTCCACTTT.

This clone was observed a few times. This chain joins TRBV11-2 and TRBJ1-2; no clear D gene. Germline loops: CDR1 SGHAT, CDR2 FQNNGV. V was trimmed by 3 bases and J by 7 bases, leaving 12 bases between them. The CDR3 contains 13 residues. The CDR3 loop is CASSFLTSGGYTF. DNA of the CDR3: TGTGCCAGCAGCTTCTTGACGTCCGGTGGCTACACCTTC.

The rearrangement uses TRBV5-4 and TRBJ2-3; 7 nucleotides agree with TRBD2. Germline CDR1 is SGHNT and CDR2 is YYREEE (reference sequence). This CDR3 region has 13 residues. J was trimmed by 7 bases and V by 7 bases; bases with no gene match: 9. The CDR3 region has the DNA TGTGCCAGCCCAGGACTAGAGTCAAATACGCAGTATTTT. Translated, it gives CASPGLESNTQYF.

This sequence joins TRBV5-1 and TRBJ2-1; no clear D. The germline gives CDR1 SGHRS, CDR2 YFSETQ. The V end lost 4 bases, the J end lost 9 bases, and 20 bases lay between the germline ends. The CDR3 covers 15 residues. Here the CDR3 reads CASSPDRVSQSEQFF. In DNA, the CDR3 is TGCGCCAGCAGCCCCGACCGGGTCTCCCAGAGTGAGCAGTTCTTC. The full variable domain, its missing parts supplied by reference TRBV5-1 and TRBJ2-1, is KAGVTQTPRYLIKTRGQQVTLSCSPISGHRSVSWYQQTPGQGLQFLFEYFSETQRNKGNFPGRFSGRQFSNSRSEMNVSTLELGDSALYLCASSPDRVSQSEQFFGPGTRLTVL.

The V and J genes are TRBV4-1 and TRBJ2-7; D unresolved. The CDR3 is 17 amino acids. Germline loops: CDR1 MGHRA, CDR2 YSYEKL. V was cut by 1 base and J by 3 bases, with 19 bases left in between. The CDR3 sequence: CASSQVSTAVTIYEQYF. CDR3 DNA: TGCGCCAGCAGCCAAGTGTCGACGGCGGTGACGATCTACGAGCAGTACTTC.

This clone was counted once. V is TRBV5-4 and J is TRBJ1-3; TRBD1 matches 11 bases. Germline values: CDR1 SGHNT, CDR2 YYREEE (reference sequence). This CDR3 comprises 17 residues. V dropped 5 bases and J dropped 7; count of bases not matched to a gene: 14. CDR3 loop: CASRIGAPGQGVNTIYF. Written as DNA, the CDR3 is TGTGCCAGCAGAATCGGTGCCCCGGGACAGGGGGTGAACACCATATATTTT.

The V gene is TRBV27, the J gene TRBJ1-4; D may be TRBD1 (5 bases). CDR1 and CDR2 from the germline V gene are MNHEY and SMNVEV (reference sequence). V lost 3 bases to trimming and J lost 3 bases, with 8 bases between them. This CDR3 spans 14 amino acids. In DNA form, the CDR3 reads TGTGCCAGCAGTTTCGAGGGGTCTAATGAAAAACTGTTTTTT. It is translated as CASSFEGSNEKLFF. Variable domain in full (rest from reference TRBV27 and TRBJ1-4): EAQVTQNPRYLITVTGKKLTVTCSQNMNHEYMSWYRQDPGLGLRQIYYSMNVEVTDKGDVPEGYKVSRKEKRNFPLILESPSPNQTSLYFCASSFEGSNEKLFFGSGTQLSVL.

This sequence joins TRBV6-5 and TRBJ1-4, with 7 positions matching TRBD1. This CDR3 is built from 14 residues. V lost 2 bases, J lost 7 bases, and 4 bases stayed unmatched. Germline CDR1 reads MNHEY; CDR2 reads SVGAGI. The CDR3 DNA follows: TGTGCCAGCAGTTACAGGGGGCTTGGTGAAAAACTGTTTTTT. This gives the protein CASSYRGLGEKLFF.

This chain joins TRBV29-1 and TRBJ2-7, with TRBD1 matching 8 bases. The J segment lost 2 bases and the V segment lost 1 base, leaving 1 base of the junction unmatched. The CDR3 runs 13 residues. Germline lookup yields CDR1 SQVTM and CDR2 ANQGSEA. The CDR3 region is CSVEGTGTYEQYF. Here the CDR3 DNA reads TGCAGCGTTGAAGGGACAGGGACCTACGAGCAGTACTTC.

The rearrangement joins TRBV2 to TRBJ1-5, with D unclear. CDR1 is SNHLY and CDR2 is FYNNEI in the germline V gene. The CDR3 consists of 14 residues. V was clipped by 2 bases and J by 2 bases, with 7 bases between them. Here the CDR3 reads CASSEYGGNQPQHF. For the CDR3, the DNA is TGTGCCAGCAGTGAATACGGGGGCAATCAGCCCCAGCATTTT.

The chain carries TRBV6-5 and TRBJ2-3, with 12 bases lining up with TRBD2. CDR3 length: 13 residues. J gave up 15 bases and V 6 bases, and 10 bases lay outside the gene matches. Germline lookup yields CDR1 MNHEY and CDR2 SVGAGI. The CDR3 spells CASRTSGGPDGYF. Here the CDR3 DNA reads TGTGCCAGCAGGACTAGCGGGGGACCCGATGGATATTTT.

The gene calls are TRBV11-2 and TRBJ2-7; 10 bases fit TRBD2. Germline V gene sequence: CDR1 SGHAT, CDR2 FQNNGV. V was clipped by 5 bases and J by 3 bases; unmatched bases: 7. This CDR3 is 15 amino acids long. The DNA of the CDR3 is TGTGCCAGCAGCCTTTCAACTAGCGGGATCTACGAGCAGTACTTC. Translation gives CASSLSTSGIYEQYF.

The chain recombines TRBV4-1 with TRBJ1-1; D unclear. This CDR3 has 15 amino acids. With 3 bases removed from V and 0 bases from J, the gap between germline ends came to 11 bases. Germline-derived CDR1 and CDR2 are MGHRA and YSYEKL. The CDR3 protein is CASSQVGLMNTEAFF. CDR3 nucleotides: TGCGCCAGCAGCCAGGTGGGTTTGATGAACACTGAAGCTTTCTTT.

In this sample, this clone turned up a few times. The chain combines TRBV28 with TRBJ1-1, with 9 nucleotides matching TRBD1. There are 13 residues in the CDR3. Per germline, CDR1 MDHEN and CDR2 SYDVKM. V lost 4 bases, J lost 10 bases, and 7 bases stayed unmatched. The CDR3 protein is CASSSNRGLGAFF. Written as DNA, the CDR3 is TGTGCCAGCAGTTCTAACAGGGGGCTGGGAGCTTTCTTT.

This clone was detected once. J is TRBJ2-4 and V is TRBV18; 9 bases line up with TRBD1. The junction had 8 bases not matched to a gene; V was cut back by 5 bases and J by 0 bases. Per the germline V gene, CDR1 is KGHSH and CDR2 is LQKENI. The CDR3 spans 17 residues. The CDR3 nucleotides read TGTGCCAGCTCAACGCGACAGGGGGAAATAGCCAAAAACATTCAGTACTTC. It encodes CASSTRQGEIAKNIQYF.

CDR3 in DNA: TGTGCCAGCAGCCGGGACGCAAATTCACCCCTCCACTTT. It translates to CASSRDANSPLHF. V and J are TRBV5-5 and TRBJ1-6, with a weak D call TRBD1 (5 bases). Germline V gene lookup returns CDR1 SGHKS and CDR2 YYEKEE (reference sequence). This CDR3 is 13 amino acids long. Trimming removed 4 bases from V and 7 bases from J, with 9 bases in between. Supplemented by reference TRBV5-5 and TRBJ1-6, the full variable domain reads DAGVTQSPTHLIKTRGQQVTLRCSPISGHKSVSWYQQVLGQGPQFIFQYYEKEERGRGNFPDRFSARQFPNYSSELNVNALLLGDSALYLCASSRDANSPLHFGNGTRLTVT.

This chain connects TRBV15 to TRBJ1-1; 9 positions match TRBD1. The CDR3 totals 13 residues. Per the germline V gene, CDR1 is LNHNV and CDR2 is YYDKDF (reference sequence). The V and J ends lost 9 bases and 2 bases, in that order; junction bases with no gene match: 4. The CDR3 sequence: CATQDRGNTEAFF. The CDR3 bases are TGTGCCACTCAGGACAGGGGAAACACTGAAGCTTTCTTT. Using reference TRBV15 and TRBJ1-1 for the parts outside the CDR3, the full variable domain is DAMVIQNPRYQVTQFGKPVTLSCSQTLNHNVMYWYQQKSSQAPKLLFHYYDKDFNNEADTPDNFQSRRPNTSFCFLDIRSPGLGDTAMYLCATQDRGNTEAFFGQGTRLTVV.

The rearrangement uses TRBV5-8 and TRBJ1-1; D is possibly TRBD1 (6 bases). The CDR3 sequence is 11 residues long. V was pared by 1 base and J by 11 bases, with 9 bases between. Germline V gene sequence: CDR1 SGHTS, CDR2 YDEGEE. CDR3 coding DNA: TGTGCCAGCAGCTTGTTTCAGGGGGCTTTCTTT. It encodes CASSLFQGAFF. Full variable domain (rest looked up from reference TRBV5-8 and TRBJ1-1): EAGVTQSPTHLIKTRGQQATLRCSPISGHTSVYWYQQALGLGLQFLLWYDEGEERNRGNFPPRFSGRQFPNYSSELNVNALELEDSALYLCASSLFQGAFFGQGTRLTVV.

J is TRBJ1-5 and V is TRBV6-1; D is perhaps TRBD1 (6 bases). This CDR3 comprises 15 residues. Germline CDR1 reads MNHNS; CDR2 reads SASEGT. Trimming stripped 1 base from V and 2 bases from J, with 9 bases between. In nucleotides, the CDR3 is TGTGCCAGCAGTGAAGTGGGGGCAGGCAATCAGCCCCAGCATTTT. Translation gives CASSEVGAGNQPQHF.

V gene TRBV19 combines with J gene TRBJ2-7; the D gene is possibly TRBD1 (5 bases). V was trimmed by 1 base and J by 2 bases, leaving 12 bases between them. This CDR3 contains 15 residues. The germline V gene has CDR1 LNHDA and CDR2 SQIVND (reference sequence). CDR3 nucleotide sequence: TGTGCCAGTAGTATAGCTCAGGGATCCGCCTACGAGCAGTACTTC. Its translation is CASSIAQGSAYEQYF.